Below, one TCR beta chain is given with its context. The data originate from a study of cytomegalovirus exposure and HLA in healthy donors. For the study at large: Later, an analysis reported that the 120 or so validation repertoires had used the same platform as the approximately 690 first-cohort repertoires.

Using immunoSEQ multiplex PCR, the repertoire was profiled, and TCRdb retains in-frame clones only, with some absent. Here the sample spans some 190,000 clones, around 88% being singletons. CDR3 length equals 14 residues. CDR1 LNHDA and CDR2 SQIVND come from the germline V gene (reference sequence). The V end lost 3 bases, the J end lost 0 bases, and 5 bases lay between the germline ends. Sequenced input: PBMCs. The chain combines TRBV19 with TRBJ1-4, with no clear D. The receptor was derived from a woman in her late teens or twenties in good health and CMV-seronegative. CDR3 bases: TGTGCCAGTAGTATCGTCCCAACTAATGAAAAACTGTTTTTT. Translated: CASSIVPTNEKLFF.